These 12 T cell receptor beta chains share one sample of origin, sequenced in a study of T-cell memory formation after mild COVID-19 (dated by TCRdb to the early 2020s). Receptor amplification or capture employed 5' RACE. The data were produced on an Illumina NovaSeq 6000. TCRdb cleaned the public reads at Q25 with fastp, built clones with MiXCR and kept in-frame beta chains. One record per CDR3 amino acid sequence lists the most common genes and DNA. This sample holds 550,000 to 600,000 distinct CDR3 sequences; approximately 15% were observed only once. About 8.6% of the sample is taken by the ten largest. The specimen sequenced was PBMCs or a T cell subset sorted from them (not recorded which). These receptors all come from an adult woman who had mild COVID-19 (a few samples of this study predate the infection). The sample titles of this study are shuffled in the database, so cell type and time point are left out; the donor was told from shared clones.

The chain recombines TRBV7-2 with TRBJ2-3; D is possibly TRBD2 (6 bases). CDR1 and CDR2 (germline): SGHTA, FQGNSA. The CDR3 loop spans 16 amino acids. V was cut by 5 bases and J by 4 bases, with 19 bases left in between. The CDR3, as DNA: TGTGCCAGCAGCACCCAAGAGCTAGCGTTAGCAGATACGCAGTATTTT. Its protein is CASSTQELALADTQYF.

CDR3 sequence: CASSTRTSGFSYEQYF. CDR3 DNA: TGTGCCAGCAGTACCCGGACTAGCGGATTCTCCTACGAGCAGTACTTC. The rearrangement joins TRBV12-3 or TRBV12-4 to TRBJ2-7; 10 nucleotides match TRBD2. The V segment lost 5 bases and the J segment 0 bases; nucleotides outside the gene matches: 7. The CDR3 runs 16 residues.

The gene calls are TRBV7-6 and TRBJ2-7, with 7 positions matching TRBD2. This CDR3 region has 15 residues. Germline values: CDR1 SGHVS, CDR2 FNYEAQ. V lost 5 bases, J lost 5 bases, and 12 bases stayed unmatched. As DNA, the CDR3 is TGTGCCAGCAGCCGACAGCGGGGTGCAGCGAACGAGCAGTACTTC. As protein: CASSRQRGAANEQYF.

This clonotype was counted once. The rearrangement joins TRBV7-9 to TRBJ2-1, with D unresolved. Per the germline V gene, CDR1 is SEHNR and CDR2 is FQNEAQ (reference sequence). The V end lost 2 bases, the J end lost 5 bases, and 13 bases lay between the germline ends. The CDR3 loop spans 15 amino acids. For the CDR3, the DNA is TGTGCCAGCAGCTTAAGTGGTTATGGGGACAATGAGCAGTTCTTC. It codes for CASSLSGYGDNEQFF.

This clonotype was detected a few times. The chain employs TRBV19 and TRBJ2-7; TRBD1 matches at 7 bases. J was trimmed by 5 bases and V by 6 bases; bases with no gene match: 7. Germline loops: CDR1 LNHDA, CDR2 SQIVND (reference sequence). CDR3 length: 13 amino acids. The DNA for the CDR3 is TGTGCCAGTAGCGCAGGGGGTTCGGACGAGCAGTACTTC. Residues: CASSAGGSDEQYF.

The V gene is TRBV6-5, the J gene TRBJ2-3; D is possibly TRBD1 or TRBD2 (6 bases each). CDR3 length equals 15 residues. The V gene lost 2 bases and the J gene lost 7 bases, with 16 bases spanning the gap. Germline-derived CDR1 and CDR2 are MNHEY and SVGAGI. The CDR3 is CASSYHVGGRNTQYF. The DNA of the CDR3 is TGTGCCAGCAGTTACCACGTCGGGGGCCGGAATACGCAGTATTTT.

This clonotype was counted only a few times. This chain uses TRBV4-1 with TRBJ1-2, with a tentative D call TRBD1 (6 bases). Germline CDR1 is MGHRA and CDR2 is YSYEKL. CDR3 size: 15 residues. Trimming removed 1 base at V and 0 bases at J, with 9 bases between. Here the CDR3 reads CASSQVRGTNYGYTF. CDR3 DNA sequence: TGCGCCAGCAGCCAAGTAAGGGGGACTAACTATGGCTACACCTTC.

This clonotype appeared many times. The rearrangement links TRBV5-1 to TRBJ1-1; D is possibly TRBD1 (6 bases). Germline V gives CDR1 SGHRS, CDR2 YFSETQ. The CDR3 consists of 15 residues. Trimming stripped 4 bases from V and 0 bases from J, with 13 bases between. CDR3 residues: CASSPGTNLNTEAFF. The CDR3 nucleotides are TGCGCCAGCAGCCCCGGGACAAATCTGAACACTGAAGCTTTCTTT.

This clonotype turned up a few times. This rearrangement joins TRBV5-1 to TRBJ2-5, with a possible D match to TRBD1 (6 bases). V gave up 2 bases and J gave up 5 bases, with 16 bases separating them. The CDR3 runs 15 residues. The V gene's germline CDR1 is SGHRS and CDR2 YFSETQ. CDR3 residues: CASSFRAGETETQYF. CDR3 in DNA: TGCGCCAGCAGCTTTAGGGCAGGGGAGACGGAGACCCAGTACTTC.

The chain recombines TRBV2 with TRBJ1-2, with a weak D call TRBD1 (6 bases). The CDR3 is made up of 15 amino acids. CDR1 and CDR2 (germline): SNHLY, FYNNEI. Trimming stripped 5 bases from V and 4 bases from J, with 17 bases between. CDR3 residues: CASSSDRTHGYGYTF. The CDR3 bases are TGTGCCAGCAGTTCTGACAGGACCCATGGCTATGGCTACACCTTC.

The V and J genes are TRBV7-2 and TRBJ2-1, with TRBD1 matching over 10 bases. The CDR3 runs 16 residues. V gave up 5 bases and J gave up 3 bases; unmatched junction bases: 7. Per germline, CDR1 SGHTA and CDR2 FQGNSA. CDR3 DNA: TGTGCCAGCAGCACCGTCCGGGACAGGGGCTACAATGAGCAGTTCTTC. As protein: CASSTVRDRGYNEQFF.

The chain uses TRBV5-5 and TRBJ2-3; tentatively, D is TRBD2 (5 bases). Trimming shortened V by 4 bases and J by 6 bases, and 15 bases separated the two germline ends. Germline CDR1 and CDR2: SGHKS and YYEKEE (reference sequence). This CDR3 has 14 amino acids. CDR3 region: CASSPAAGGDTQYF. The CDR3 coding sequence is TGTGCCAGCAGCCCGGCCGCGGGCGGCGATACGCAGTATTTT.